Here is one TCR beta chain with its context. Its antigen is not identified. Sequencing used immunoSEQ multiplex PCR; TCRdb keeps in-frame clones, though not all of them. The table records 110,000 to 150,000 clones, about 95% of them present only once. The sample comes from a study of cytomegalovirus exposure and HLA in healthy donors. Study-wide points: Researchers reported that a few CMV-associated chains were confirmed in vitro as CMV antigen-specific. Diagnosis of cytomegalovirus status made by the classifier reportedly showed high specificity and sensitivity.

V dropped 7 bases and J dropped 2; count of bases not matched to a gene: 7. Germline V gene lookup returns CDR1 MNHEY and CDR2 SVGAGI. The CDR3 has 14 residues. What was sequenced was PBMCs. This TCR was sampled from a man aged 18-30 years in good health and CMV-seropositive. The chain uses TRBV6-5 and TRBJ2-7, with 8 bases identical to TRBD2. The CDR3 DNA reads TGTGCCAGCACCGGGGGGGGGAAAGCCTACGAGCAGTACTTC. Its translation is CASTGGGKAYEQYF.